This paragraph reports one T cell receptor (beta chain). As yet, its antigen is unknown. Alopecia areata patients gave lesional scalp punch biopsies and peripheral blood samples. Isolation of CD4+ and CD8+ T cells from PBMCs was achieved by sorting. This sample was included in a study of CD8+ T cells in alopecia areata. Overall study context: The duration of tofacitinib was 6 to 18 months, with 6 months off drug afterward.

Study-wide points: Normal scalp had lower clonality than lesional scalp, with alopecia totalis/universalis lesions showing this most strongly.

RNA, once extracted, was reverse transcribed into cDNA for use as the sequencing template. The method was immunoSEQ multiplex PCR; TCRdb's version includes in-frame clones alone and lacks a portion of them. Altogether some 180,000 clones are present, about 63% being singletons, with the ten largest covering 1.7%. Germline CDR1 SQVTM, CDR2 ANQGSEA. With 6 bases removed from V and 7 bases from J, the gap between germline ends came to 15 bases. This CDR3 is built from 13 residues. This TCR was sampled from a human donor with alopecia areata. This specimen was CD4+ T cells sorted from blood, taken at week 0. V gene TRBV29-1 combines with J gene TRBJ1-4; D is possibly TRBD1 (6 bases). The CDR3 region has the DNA TGCAGCGTGGGATGGGGGCTTAGTGAAAAACTGTTTTTT. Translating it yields CSVGWGLSEKLFF.